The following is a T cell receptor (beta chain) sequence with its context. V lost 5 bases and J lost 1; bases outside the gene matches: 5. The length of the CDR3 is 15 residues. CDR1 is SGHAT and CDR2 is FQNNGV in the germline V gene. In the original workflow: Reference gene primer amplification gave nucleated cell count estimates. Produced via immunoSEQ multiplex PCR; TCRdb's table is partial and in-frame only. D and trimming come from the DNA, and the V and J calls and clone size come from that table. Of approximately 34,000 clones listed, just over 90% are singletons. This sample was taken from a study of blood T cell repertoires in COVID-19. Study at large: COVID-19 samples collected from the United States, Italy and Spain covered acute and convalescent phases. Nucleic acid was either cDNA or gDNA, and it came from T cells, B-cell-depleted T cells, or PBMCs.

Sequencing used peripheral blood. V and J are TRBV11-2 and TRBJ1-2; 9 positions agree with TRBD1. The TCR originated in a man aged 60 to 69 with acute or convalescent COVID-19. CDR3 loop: CASSARTGVNYGYTF. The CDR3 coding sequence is TGTGCCAGCAGCGCTCGGACAGGGGTTAACTATGGCTACACCTTC.